This T cell receptor (beta chain) was identified during a study of response to subunit inactivated influenza vaccine. The CDR3 covers 13 residues. CDR1 is MDHEN, CDR2 SYDVKM, per germline. The V end lost 5 bases, the J end lost 6 bases, and 14 bases lay between the germline ends. Overall study results and limits: The authors suggested that few new T cells are recruited per seasonal influenza vaccination.

TCRdb recomputed calls from the RT-PCR reads with MiXCR, one row per CDR3 protein. The table lists 550,000 to 800,000 distinct CDR3 sequences, 15% to 18% of them singletons. Notes on this clonotype: Antigen unknown.

The chain has TRBV28 and TRBJ2-7, with D hard to call. The sequence was obtained from a man aged 45-60 years who received an inactivated influenza vaccine. The specimen was PBMCs from blood, collected roughly 12 days after vaccination. The DNA for the CDR3 is TGTGCCAGCAGTCGGGCCGGCCCTACCGAGCAGTACTTC. Translated, it gives CASSRAGPTEQYF. Filled out from reference TRBV28 and TRBJ2-7, the complete variable domain reads DVKVTQSSRYLVKRTGEKVFLECVQDMDHENMFWYRQDPGLGLRLIYFSYDVKMKEKGDIPEGYSVSREKKERFSLILESASTNQTSMYLCASSRAGPTEQYFGPGTRLTVT.